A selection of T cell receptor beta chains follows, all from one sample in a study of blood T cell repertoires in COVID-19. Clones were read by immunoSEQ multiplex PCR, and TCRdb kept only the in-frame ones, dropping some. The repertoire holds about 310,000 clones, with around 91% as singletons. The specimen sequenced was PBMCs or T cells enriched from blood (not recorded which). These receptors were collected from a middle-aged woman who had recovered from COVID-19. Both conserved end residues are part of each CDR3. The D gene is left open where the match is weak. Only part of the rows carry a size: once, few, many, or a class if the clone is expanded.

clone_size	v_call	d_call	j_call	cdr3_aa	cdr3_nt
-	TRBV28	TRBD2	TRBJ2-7	CASISRGTSYEQYF	TGTGCCAGCATCAGCCGAGGGACTAGCTACGAGCAGTACTTC
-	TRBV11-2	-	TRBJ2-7	CASSSGLSSYEQYF	TGTGCCAGCAGCTCAGGACTATCTTCCTACGAGCAGTACTTC
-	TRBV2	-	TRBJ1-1	CASSRTRGRQGTEAFF	TGTGCCAGCAGTCGAACACGAGGACGGCAGGGCACTGAAGCTTTCTTT
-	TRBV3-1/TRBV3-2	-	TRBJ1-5	CASSQDTASNQPQHF	TGTGCCAGCAGCCAAGACACAGCTAGCAATCAGCCCCAGCATTTT
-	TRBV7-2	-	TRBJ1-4	CASSLGPNEKLFF	TGTGCCAGCAGCCTGGGCCCTAATGAAAAACTGTTTTTT
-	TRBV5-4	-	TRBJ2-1	CASSWDGGEQFF	TGTGCCAGCAGCTGGGATGGAGGGGAGCAGTTCTTC
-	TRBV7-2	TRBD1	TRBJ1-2	CASRLGQGNYGYTF	TGTGCCAGCAGACTAGGACAGGGGAACTATGGCTACACCTTC
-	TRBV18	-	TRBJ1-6	CASSPDSYNSPLHF	TGTGCCAGCTCACCGGACAGTTACAATTCACCCCTCCACTTT
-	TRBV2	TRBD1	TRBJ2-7	CASSFTGGLSYEQYF	TGTGCCAGCAGTTTCACAGGGGGCCTCTCCTACGAGCAGTACTTC
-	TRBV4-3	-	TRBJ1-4	CASSQEVRGFEKLFF	TGCGCCAGCAGCCAAGAAGTCAGGGGATTTGAAAAACTGTTTTTT
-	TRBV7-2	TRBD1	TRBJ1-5	CASSLVRGQAQPQHF	TGTGCCAGCAGCTTAGTCAGGGGGCAAGCTCAGCCCCAGCATTTT
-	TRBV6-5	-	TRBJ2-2	CASRGSNTGELFF	TGTGCCAGCAGGGGCAGCAACACCGGGGAGCTGTTTTTT
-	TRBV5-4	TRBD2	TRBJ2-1	CASSRTSGPSYNEQFF	TGTGCCAGCAGTCGGACTAGCGGACCCTCCTACAATGAGCAGTTCTTC
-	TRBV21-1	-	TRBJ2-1	CASDEDPVGEQFF	TGTGCCAGCGACGAGGATCCCGTCGGTGAGCAGTTCTTC
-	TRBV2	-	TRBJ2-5	CASTLTELLYF	TGTGCCAGCACTTTGACGGAGTTGTTGTACTTC
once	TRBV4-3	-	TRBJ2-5	CASSQEPGAETQYF	TGCGCCAGCAGCCAAGAACCGGGTGCAGAGACCCAGTACTTC
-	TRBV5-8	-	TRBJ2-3	CASSLLAPDTQYF	TGTGCCAGCAGCTTGTTGGCTCCAGATACGCAGTATTTT
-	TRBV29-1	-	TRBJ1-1	CSGGLIERGAFF	TGCAGCGGGGGACTCATCGAAAGGGGAGCTTTCTTT
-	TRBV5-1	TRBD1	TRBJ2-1	CASSLNGQGWDEQFF	TGCGCCAGCAGCTTGAATGGACAGGGTTGGGATGAGCAGTTCTTC
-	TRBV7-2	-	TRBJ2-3	CASTLRASDTDTQYF	TGTGCCAGCACCTTAAGGGCTAGCGACACAGATACGCAGTATTTT
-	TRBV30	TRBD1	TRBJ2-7	CAWSQLTGVFYEQYF	TGTGCCTGGAGCCAACTGACAGGGGTTTTTTACGAGCAGTACTTC
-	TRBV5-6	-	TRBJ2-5	CASSLGMDNDQETQYF	TGTGCCAGCAGCTTGGGCATGGACAACGACCAAGAGACCCAGTACTTC
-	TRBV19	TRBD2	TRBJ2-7	CASSETSGAYEQYF	TGTGCCAGTAGCGAGACTAGCGGGGCTTACGAGCAGTACTTC
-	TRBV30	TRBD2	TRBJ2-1	CAWDGTSGVSYNEQFF	TGTGCCTGGGACGGGACTAGCGGGGTCTCCTACAATGAGCAGTTCTTC
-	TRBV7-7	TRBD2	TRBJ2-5	CASSLRGRGEETQYF	TGTGCTAGCAGCTTAAGGGGTCGGGGGGAGGAGACCCAGTACTTC
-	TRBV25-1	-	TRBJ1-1	CASSDPGGPEAFF	TGTGCCAGCAGTGACCCCGGGGGGCCTGAAGCTTTCTTT
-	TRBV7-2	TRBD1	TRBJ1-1	CASSLSGQRGTEAFF	TGTGCCAGCAGCTTATCGGGACAGCGAGGGACTGAAGCTTTCTTT
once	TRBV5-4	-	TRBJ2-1	CASSFRTSYNEQFF	TGTGCCAGCAGCTTTCGAACATCCTACAATGAGCAGTTCTTC
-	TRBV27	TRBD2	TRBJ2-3	CASSFSGTSRTDTQYF	TGTGCCAGCAGTTTCAGCGGGACTAGCCGCACAGATACGCAGTATTTT
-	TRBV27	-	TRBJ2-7	CASSLFGDYEQYF	TGTGCCAGCAGTTTATTCGGAGACTACGAGCAGTACTTC
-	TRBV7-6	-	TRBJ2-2	CASSLLGSTGELFF	TGTGCCAGCAGCTTATTGGGGAGCACCGGGGAGCTGTTTTTT
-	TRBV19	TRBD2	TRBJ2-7	CASSIDLGGSSYEQYF	TGTGCCAGTAGTATAGATCTGGGGGGGAGCTCCTACGAGCAGTACTTC
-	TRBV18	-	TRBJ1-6	CASSPLRGVNSPLHF	TGTGCCAGCTCACCCCTCCGGGGTGTAAATTCACCCCTCCACTTT
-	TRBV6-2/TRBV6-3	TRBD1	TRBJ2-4	CASSYRTGDAKNIQYF	TGTGCCAGCAGTTACCGGACAGGGGATGCCAAAAACATTCAGTACTTC
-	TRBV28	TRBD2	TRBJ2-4	CASSPRGGAKNIQYF	TGTGCCAGCAGTCCCCGGGGAGGGGCCAAAAACATTCAGTACTTC
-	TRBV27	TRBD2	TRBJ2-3	CASSLIAGAQGTQYF	TGTGCCAGCAGTTTAATAGCGGGGGCCCAAGGTACGCAGTATTTT
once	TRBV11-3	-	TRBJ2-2	CASSPSPRVDTGELFF	TGTGCCAGCAGTCCCTCCCCCAGGGTGGACACCGGGGAGCTGTTTTTT